The rows below give T cell receptor beta chains drawn from one sample of a study of blood T cell repertoires in COVID-19. Generated by immunoSEQ multiplex PCR, the TCRdb table keeps only in-frame clones and is missing some. This sample carries around 46,000 clones, approximately 80% of them seen once, and the ten largest clones take less than 75%. The sample comprised peripheral blood. All receptors come from a man aged 65-85 years with acute or convalescent COVID-19. CDR3s include the opening cysteine and the closing phenylalanine or tryptophan. D genes are given only for firm matches. Expanded clones are given a class, and other clones once, few, many or no size at all.

CDR3 length	V gene	clone size	D gene	J gene	CDR3 protein	CDR3 DNA
14	TRBV7-9	NA	NA	TRBJ1-1	CASSPRDGGRKAFF	TGTGCCAGCAGCCCGAGAGATGGGGGGAGGAAGGCTTTCTTT
14	TRBV18	NA	NA	TRBJ1-2	CASSPSPENYGYTF	TGTGCCAGCTCACCATCGCCAGAAAACTATGGCTACACCTTC
11	TRBV9	NA	NA	TRBJ2-7	CASGNGIVQYF	TGTGCCAGCGGGAACGGGATCGTGCAGTACTTC
15	TRBV2	NA	NA	TRBJ2-5	CASSVLGGGGETQYF	TGTGCCAGCAGTGTCCTTGGCGGGGGCGGGGAGACCCAGTACTTC
15	TRBV4-2	NA	NA	TRBJ2-7	CASSQLGTFSYEQYF	TGTGCCAGCAGCCAACTCGGGACATTCTCCTACGAGCAGTACTTC
15	TRBV28	NA	TRBD1	TRBJ2-7	CASSLPGTGIYEQYF	TGTGCCAGCAGTTTGCCCGGGACAGGAATCTACGAGCAGTACTTC
14	TRBV5-5	NA	NA	TRBJ1-4	CASSLAATNEKLFF	TGTGCCAGCAGCTTAGCCGCAACTAATGAAAAACTGTTTTTT
14	TRBV10-1	few	TRBD1	TRBJ2-2	CASSFIQGAGELFF	TGCGCCAGCAGTTTTATACAGGGGGCCGGGGAGCTGTTTTTT
13	TRBV6-5	NA	TRBD1	TRBJ2-5	CASQQGAHGTQYF	TGTGCCAGTCAGCAGGGGGCGCATGGGACCCAGTACTTC
16	TRBV7-2	NA	TRBD2	TRBJ2-1	CASSLGGGAVYNEQFF	TGTGCCAGCAGCTTAGGCGGGGGGGCGGTCTACAATGAGCAGTTCTTC
15	TRBV27	NA	TRBD2	TRBJ2-7	CASSSGFGGDYEQYF	TGTGCCAGCAGTTCGGGTTTCGGGGGGGACTACGAGCAGTACTTC
15	TRBV28	NA	TRBD2	TRBJ2-1	CASSPHSGRIYEQFF	TGTGCCAGCAGTCCCCATAGCGGGAGAATCTATGAGCAGTTCTTC